The 13 T cell receptor beta chains in this list originate from one sample, sequenced in a study of regulatory and conventional T cells in RAG deficiency. Only in-frame clones appear in the TCRdb table, and some are missing; sequencing was by immunoSEQ multiplex PCR. The table has 30,000 to 40,000 clones, 89% seen once. Separately, the same data were catalogued under a study of regulatory T cells. As that study records: The primer mix had 52 TRBV and 13 TRBJ primers.

Specimen: CD8+ T cells sorted from blood. Receptors originate from a human donor in good health.

A word on this clone: This sequence may be a read error, since a much larger clone differs from it by one base. The gene calls are TRBV28 and TRBJ2-5; D may correspond to TRBD1 or TRBD2 (5 bases each). The J call may be incorrect, as the DNA end agrees better with TRBJ2-7. Per germline, CDR1 MDHEN and CDR2 SYDVKM. This CDR3 contains 14 residues. The CDR3 sequence is CASSFWGDGAEQYF. The CDR3 region has the DNA TGTGCCAGCAGTTTTTGGGGAGATGGGGCCGAGCAGTACTTC.

V and J are TRBV10-2 and TRBJ2-3, with D possibly matching TRBD2 (7 bases). CDR1 and CDR2 (germline): WSHSY, SAAADI. V was clipped by 4 bases and J by 4 bases, with 15 bases between them. The CDR3 contains 15 residues. The CDR3 reads CASSVNGGRADTQYF. CDR3 nucleotide sequence: TGCGCCAGCAGTGTGAACGGGGGGCGCGCAGATACGCAGTATTTT.

The rearrangement links TRBV18 to TRBJ2-2; no reliable D call. The germline V gene has CDR1 KGHSH and CDR2 LQKENI. The CDR3 has 16 amino acids. With 0 bases removed from V and 5 bases from J, the gap between germline ends came to 13 bases. This chain's CDR3 is CASSPPQSTSTGELFF. Here the CDR3 DNA reads TGTGCCAGCTCACCACCCCAGAGCACTTCTACCGGGGAGCTGTTTTTT.

The chain carries TRBV6-1 and TRBJ2-7, with D perhaps TRBD1 or TRBD2 (5 bases each). Germline values: CDR1 MNHNS, CDR2 SASEGT. The length of the CDR3 is 15 residues. The germline V and J ends were trimmed by 3 bases and 7 bases, with 19 bases remaining between them. The CDR3 bases are TGTGCCAGCAGTGAGGGGGAAGGCGGTCCGGAGGAGCAGTACTTC. The encoded protein is CASSEGEGGPEEQYF.

This chain connects TRBV2 to TRBJ2-5; unclear D gene. The CDR3 extends over 16 amino acids. Trimming cost V 4 bases and J 0 bases, with 15 bases left between them. In germline, CDR1 is SNHLY, CDR2 FYNNEI. Written as DNA, the CDR3 is TGTGCCAGCAGTGGATTGGAACACCTGTACCAAGAGACCCAGTACTTC. Its protein is CASSGLEHLYQETQYF.

The rearrangement uses TRBV5-8 and TRBJ2-7; D might be TRBD2 (5 bases). The germline V gene encodes CDR1 SGHTS and CDR2 YDEGEE. This CDR3 region has 15 residues. Trimming removed 4 bases at V and 4 bases at J, with 18 bases between. CDR3 protein: CASSAPSKGVYEQYF. CDR3 in DNA: TGTGCCAGCAGCGCCCCTAGCAAAGGCGTGTACGAGCAGTACTTC.

V usage is TRBV4-1 and J usage is TRBJ1-4, with 8 nucleotides matching TRBD1. Looked up from germline, CDR1 is MGHRA and CDR2 is YSYEKL. The CDR3 consists of 16 residues. The junction had 4 bases not matched to a gene; V was cut back by 4 bases and J by 0 bases. This chain's CDR3 is CASSRLQGATNEKLFF. CDR3 nucleotide sequence: TGCGCCAGCAGCCGATTACAGGGGGCAACTAATGAAAAACTGTTTTTT.

The CDR3 bases are TGCGCCAGCAGCTTGGGGGGAACTAACTATGGCTACACCTTC. Translating gives CASSLGGTNYGYTF. The V gene is TRBV5-1, the J gene TRBJ1-2; the D is unclear. Per germline, CDR1 SGHRS and CDR2 YFSETQ. The V and J ends lost 0 bases and 0 bases respectively, with 6 bases between them. The CDR3 spans 14 residues.

This chain links TRBV6-5 with TRBJ2-3; D is perhaps TRBD1 or TRBD2 (5 bases each). Trimming removed 6 bases from V and 1 base from J, with 14 bases in between. There are 15 residues in the CDR3. Germline assignment: CDR1 MNHEY and CDR2 SVGAGI. CDR3 region: CASSHRMGGTDTQYF. The CDR3 nucleotides read TGTGCCAGCAGCCACCGGATGGGGGGCACAGATACGCAGTATTTT.

This clone was observed a handful of times. The chain is built from TRBV7-9 and TRBJ2-1, with D maybe TRBD1 (6 bases). The CDR3 is made up of 14 amino acids. Germline lookup yields CDR1 SEHNR and CDR2 FQNEAQ (reference sequence). Trimming removed 6 bases at V and 8 bases at J, with 17 bases between. This chain's CDR3 is CASRDQGLQDEQFF. The CDR3 DNA follows: TGTGCCAGCAGGGATCAGGGGTTGCAGGATGAGCAGTTCTTC.

The rearrangement uses TRBV7-2 and TRBJ2-7, with 7 nucleotides matching TRBD1. The length of the CDR3 is 15 residues. With V trimmed by 0 bases and J by 2 bases, 4 bases remained unmatched. Per germline, CDR1 SGHTA and CDR2 FQGNSA. In DNA form, the CDR3 reads TGTGCCAGCAGCTTAGCGTCAGACAGGGCCTACGAGCAGTACTTC. This gives the protein CASSLASDRAYEQYF.

This chain connects TRBV10-3 to TRBJ1-1; 9 bases map to TRBD1. CDR3 length equals 12 residues. Germline trimming cut 10 bases from V and 11 bases from J; bases unmatched to any gene: 11. In germline, CDR1 is ENHRY, CDR2 SYGVKD. CDR3 in DNA: TGTGCCACTGGATGGGGGACAGGGAAGGCTTTCTTT. Protein: CATGWGTGKAFF.

The chain has TRBV28 and TRBJ1-5; 7 bases map to TRBD1. The CDR3 consists of 16 residues. V was pared by 5 bases and J by 1 base, with 8 bases of the junction left unmatched. Per the germline V gene, CDR1 is MDHEN and CDR2 is SYDVKM. CDR3 residues: CASSPHPGQSNQPQHF. For the CDR3, the DNA is TGTGCCAGCAGTCCACACCCGGGACAGAGCAATCAGCCCCAGCATTTT.